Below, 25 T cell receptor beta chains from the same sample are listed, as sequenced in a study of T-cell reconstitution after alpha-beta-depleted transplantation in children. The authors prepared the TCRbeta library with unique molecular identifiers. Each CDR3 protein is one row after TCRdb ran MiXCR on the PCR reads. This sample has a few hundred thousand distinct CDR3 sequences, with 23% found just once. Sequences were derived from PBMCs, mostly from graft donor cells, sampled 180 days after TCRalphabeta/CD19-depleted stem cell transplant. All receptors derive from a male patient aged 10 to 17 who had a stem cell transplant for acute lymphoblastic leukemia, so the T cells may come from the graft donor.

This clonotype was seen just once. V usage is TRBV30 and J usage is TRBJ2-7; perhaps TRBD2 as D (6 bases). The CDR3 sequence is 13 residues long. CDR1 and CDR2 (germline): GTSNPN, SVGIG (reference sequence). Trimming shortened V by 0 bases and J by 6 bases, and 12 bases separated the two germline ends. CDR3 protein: CAWSVLEGLEQYF. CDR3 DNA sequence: TGTGCCTGGAGTGTACTAGAGGGACTCGAGCAGTACTTC.

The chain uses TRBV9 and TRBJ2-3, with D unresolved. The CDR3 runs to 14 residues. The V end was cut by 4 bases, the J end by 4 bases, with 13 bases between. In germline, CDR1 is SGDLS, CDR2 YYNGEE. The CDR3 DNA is TGTGCCAGCAGCTCGACTCGGTATCCAGATACGCAGTATTTT. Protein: CASSSTRYPDTQYF. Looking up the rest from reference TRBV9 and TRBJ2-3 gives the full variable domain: DSGVTQTPKHLITATGQRVTLRCSPRSGDLSVYWYQQSLDQGLQFLIQYYNGEERAKGNILERFSAQQFPDLHSELNLSSLELGDSALYFCASSSTRYPDTQYFGPGTRLTVL.

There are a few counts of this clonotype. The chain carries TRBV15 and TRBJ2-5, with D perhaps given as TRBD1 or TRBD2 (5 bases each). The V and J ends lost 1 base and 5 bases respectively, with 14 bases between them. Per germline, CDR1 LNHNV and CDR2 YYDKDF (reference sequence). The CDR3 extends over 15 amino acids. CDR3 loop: CATSRGGVLGETQYF. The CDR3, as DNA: TGTGCCACCAGCAGAGGAGGGGTCCTCGGGGAGACCCAGTACTTC.

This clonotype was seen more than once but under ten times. The CDR3 coding sequence is TGCGCCAGCAGCCGGACCCTAGCGGGAGGGCCCTCAGAGCAGTACTTC. It translates to CASSRTLAGGPSEQYF. The chain uses TRBV4-1 and TRBJ2-7, with 12 bases lining up with TRBD2. J lost 7 bases, V lost 4 bases, and 11 bases had no gene match. The CDR3 spans 16 residues. Germline lookup yields CDR1 MGHRA and CDR2 YSYEKL.

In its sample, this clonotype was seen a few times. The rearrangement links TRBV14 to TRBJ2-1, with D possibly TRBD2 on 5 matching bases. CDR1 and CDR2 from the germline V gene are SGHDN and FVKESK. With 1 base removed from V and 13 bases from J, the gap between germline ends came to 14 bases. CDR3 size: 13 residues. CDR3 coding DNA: TGTGCCAGCAGCCAAGTGAGGACTGGAGTCCAGTTCTTC. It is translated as CASSQVRTGVQFF.

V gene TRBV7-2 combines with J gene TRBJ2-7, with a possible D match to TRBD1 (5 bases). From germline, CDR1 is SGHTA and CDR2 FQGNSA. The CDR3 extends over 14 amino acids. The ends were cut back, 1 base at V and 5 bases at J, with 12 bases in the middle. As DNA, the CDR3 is TGTGCCAGCAGCTTAGTTGGGGCAGCCCACGAGCAGTACTTC. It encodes CASSLVGAAHEQYF.

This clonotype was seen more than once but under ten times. CDR3 protein: CASSVAYNEQFF. As DNA, the CDR3 is TGTGCCAGCAGCGTAGCCTACAATGAGCAGTTCTTC. The chain is built from TRBV9 and TRBJ2-1; D gene ambiguous. The CDR3 loop spans 12 amino acids. CDR1 is SGDLS and CDR2 is YYNGEE in the germline V gene. Trimming stripped 0 bases from V and 2 bases from J, with 0 bases between.

CDR3 in amino acids: CARTGPLQETQYF. Written as DNA, the CDR3 is TGTGCCAGGACTGGGCCTCTCCAAGAGACCCAGTACTTC. The chain is built from TRBV21-1 and TRBJ2-5; TRBD2 is taken as the D call from the table, unchecked against the DNA. TRBV21-1 is a recognized pseudogene. The CDR3 length is 13 residues.

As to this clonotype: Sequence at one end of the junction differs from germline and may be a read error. CDR3 protein: CPSSIALTGRGETQYF. For the CDR3, the DNA is TGCCCCAGCAGCATCGCGTTGACAGGGAGAGGAGAGACCCAGTACTTC. The genes are TRBV5-1 and TRBJ2-5; TRBD1 matches 7 bases. CDR1 SGHRS and CDR2 YFSETQ come from the germline V gene. The CDR3 runs 16 residues.

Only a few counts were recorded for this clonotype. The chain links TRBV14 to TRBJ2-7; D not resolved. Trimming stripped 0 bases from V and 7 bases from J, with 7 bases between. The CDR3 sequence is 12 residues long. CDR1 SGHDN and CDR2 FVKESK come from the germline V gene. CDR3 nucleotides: TGTGCCAGCAGCCAAGATACGGTAGAGCAGTACTTC. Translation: CASSQDTVEQYF.

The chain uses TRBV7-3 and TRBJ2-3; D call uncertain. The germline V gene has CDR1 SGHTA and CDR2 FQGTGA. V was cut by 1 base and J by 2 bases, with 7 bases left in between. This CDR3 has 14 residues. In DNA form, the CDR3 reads TGTGCCAGCAGCTTAAGCGGAAACACAGATACGCAGTATTTT. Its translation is CASSLSGNTDTQYF.

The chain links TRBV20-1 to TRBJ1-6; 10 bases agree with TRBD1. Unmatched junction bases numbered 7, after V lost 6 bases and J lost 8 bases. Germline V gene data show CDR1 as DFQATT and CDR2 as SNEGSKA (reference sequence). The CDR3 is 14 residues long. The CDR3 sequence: CSASRQGAHSPLHF. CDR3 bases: TGCAGTGCGAGTCGACAGGGGGCCCATTCACCCCTCCACTTT.

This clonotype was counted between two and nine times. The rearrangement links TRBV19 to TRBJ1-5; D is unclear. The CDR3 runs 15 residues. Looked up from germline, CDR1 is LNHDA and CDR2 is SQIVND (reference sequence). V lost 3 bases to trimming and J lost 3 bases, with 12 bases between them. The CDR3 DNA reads TGTGCCAGTAGTATCCTCGGACGGGACAATCAGCCCCAGCATTTT. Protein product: CASSILGRDNQPQHF.

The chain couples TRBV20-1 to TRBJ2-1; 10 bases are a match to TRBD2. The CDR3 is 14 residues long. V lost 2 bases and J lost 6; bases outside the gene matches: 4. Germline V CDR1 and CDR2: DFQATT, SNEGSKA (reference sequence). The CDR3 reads CSARPSGSSNEQFF. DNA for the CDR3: TGCAGTGCTAGACCTAGCGGGAGTAGCAATGAGCAGTTCTTC.

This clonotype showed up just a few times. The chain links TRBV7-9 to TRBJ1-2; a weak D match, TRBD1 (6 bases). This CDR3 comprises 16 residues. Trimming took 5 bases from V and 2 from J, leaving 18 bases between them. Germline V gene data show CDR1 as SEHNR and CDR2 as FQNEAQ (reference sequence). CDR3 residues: CASSLAVPGQNYGYTF. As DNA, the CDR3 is TGTGCCAGCAGCCTCGCCGTTCCAGGACAGAACTATGGCTACACCTTC. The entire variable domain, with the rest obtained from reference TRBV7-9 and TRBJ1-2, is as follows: DTGVSQNPRHKITKRGQNVTFRCDPISEHNRLYWYRQTLGQGPEFLTYFQNEAQLEKSRLLSDRFSAERPKGSFSTLEIQRTEQGDSAMYLCASSLAVPGQNYGYTFGSGTRLTVV.

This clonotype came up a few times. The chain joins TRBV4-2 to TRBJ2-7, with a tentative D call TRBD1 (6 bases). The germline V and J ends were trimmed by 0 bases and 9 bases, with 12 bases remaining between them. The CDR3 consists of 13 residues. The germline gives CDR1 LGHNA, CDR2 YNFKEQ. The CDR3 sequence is CASSQEQGNWQYF. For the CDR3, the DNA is TGTGCCAGCAGCCAAGAACAGGGAAATTGGCAGTACTTC.

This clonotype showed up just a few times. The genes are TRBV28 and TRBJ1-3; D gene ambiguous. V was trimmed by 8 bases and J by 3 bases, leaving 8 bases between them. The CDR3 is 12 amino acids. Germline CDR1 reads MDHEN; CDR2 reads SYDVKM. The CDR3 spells CASLDFGNTIYF. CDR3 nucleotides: TGTGCCAGCCTGGACTTTGGAAACACCATATATTTT.

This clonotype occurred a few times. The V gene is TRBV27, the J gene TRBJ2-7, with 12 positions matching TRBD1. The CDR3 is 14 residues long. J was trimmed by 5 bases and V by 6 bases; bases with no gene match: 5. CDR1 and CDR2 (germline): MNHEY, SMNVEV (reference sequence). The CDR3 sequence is CASRKGQGADEQYF. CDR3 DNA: TGTGCCAGCAGGAAGGGACAGGGGGCCGACGAGCAGTACTTC.

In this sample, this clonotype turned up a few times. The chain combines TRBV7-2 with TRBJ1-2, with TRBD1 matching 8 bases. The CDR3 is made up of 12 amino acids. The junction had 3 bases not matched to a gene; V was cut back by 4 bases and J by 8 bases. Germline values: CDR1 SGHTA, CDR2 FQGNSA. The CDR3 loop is CASSSTGAGYTF. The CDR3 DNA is TGTGCCAGCAGCTCGACAGGGGCGGGCTACACCTTC.

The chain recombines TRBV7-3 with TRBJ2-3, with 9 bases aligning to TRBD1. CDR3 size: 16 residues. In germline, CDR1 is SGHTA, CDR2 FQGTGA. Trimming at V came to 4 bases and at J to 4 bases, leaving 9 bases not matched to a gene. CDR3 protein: CASSYGDRVGADTQYF. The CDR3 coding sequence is TGTGCCAGCAGCTACGGGGACAGGGTAGGAGCAGATACGCAGTATTTT.

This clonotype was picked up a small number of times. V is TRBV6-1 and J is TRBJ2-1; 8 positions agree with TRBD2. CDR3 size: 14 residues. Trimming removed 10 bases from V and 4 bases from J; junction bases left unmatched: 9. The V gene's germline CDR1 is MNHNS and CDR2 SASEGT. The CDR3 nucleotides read TGTGCCACCAGGACGGGAGGGCAATACAATGAGCAGTTCTTC. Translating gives CATRTGGQYNEQFF.

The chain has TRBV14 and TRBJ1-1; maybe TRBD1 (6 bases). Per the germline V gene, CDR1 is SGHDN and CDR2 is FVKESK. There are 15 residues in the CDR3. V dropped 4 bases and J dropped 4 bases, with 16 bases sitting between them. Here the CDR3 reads CASSRRQVPVTEAFF. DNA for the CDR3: TGTGCCAGCAGCCGAAGACAGGTACCGGTCACTGAAGCTTTCTTT.

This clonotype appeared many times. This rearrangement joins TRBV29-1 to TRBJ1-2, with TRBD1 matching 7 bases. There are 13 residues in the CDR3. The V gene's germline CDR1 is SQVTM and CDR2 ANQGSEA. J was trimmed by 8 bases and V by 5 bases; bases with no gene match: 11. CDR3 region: CSVKGQASMGYTF. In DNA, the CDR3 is TGCAGCGTTAAAGGACAGGCCTCGATGGGCTACACCTTC.

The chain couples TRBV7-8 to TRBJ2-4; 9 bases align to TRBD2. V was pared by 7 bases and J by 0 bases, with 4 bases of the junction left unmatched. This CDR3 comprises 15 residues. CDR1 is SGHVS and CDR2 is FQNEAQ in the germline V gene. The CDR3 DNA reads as TGTGCCAGCACAGCGGGAGGACTAGCCAAAAACATTCAGTACTTC. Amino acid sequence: CASTAGGLAKNIQYF.

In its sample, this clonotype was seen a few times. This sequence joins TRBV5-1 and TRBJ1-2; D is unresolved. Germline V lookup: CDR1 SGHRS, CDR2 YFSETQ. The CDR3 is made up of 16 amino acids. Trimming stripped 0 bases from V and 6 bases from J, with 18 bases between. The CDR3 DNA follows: TGCGCCAGCAGCTTGGAACCGGGCCAGAGGTTGAATGGCTACACCTTC. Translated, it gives CASSLEPGQRLNGYTF.